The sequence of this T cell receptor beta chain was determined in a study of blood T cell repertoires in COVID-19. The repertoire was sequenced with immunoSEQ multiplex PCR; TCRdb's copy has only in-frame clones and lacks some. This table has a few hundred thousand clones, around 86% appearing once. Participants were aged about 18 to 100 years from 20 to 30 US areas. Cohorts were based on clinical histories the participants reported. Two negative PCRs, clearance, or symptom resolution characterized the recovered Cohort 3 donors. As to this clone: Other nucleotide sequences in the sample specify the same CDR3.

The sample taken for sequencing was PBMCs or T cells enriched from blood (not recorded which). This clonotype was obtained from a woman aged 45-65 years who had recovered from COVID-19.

CDR3 nucleotide sequence: TGTGCCACCAGCAGGGGAGGTGAAAAACTGTTTTTT. Amino acid sequence: CATSRGGEKLFF. V is TRBV15 and J is TRBJ1-4; D unclear. V lost 3 bases to trimming and J lost 7 bases, with 6 bases between them. Germline CDR1 reads LNHNV; CDR2 reads YYDKDF (reference sequence). The CDR3 has 12 residues.